The rows below give T cell receptor beta chains drawn from one sample of a study of identical twins. MiXCR was run by TCRdb on the 5' RACE reads, yielding one entry per CDR3 protein. The sample lists roughly 770,000 distinct CDR3 sequences, roughly 20% occurring once. This same sample was also taken into another study, of T cells expressing NK-cell markers.

The sequenced sample was PBMCs. All receptors come from a woman aged 18-29 years in good health. Each CDR3 is given with its conserved first and last residue. The order of the fields is V gene, J gene, clone size, D gene, CDR3 DNA, CDR3 protein. A D gene is named only where the DNA matches it firmly. Rows give clone size only sometimes, using once, few, many, or a class for an expanded clone.

TRBV12-3/TRBV12-4	TRBJ1-1	NA	NA	TGTGCCAGCAGTTTCAGGGTTGGCACTGAAGCTTTCTTT	CASSFRVGTEAFF
TRBV20-1	TRBJ2-3	few	TRBD2	TGCAGTGCCGTGGCGGCTAGCGGGGGGGAAGATACGCAGTATTTT	CSAVAASGGEDTQYF
TRBV12-3/TRBV12-4	TRBJ2-2	many	NA	TGTGCCAGCAGCCCTGGGACCGGGGAGCTGTTTTTT	CASSPGTGELFF
TRBV12-3/TRBV12-4	TRBJ2-1	few	TRBD1	TGTGCCAGCAGATCATACAGGGGCGCTTACAATGAGCAGTTCTTC	CASRSYRGAYNEQFF
TRBV12-3/TRBV12-4	TRBJ2-7	many	NA	TGTGCCAGCAGTTTTAAATCCGAGCAGTACTTC	CASSFKSEQYF
TRBV7-9	TRBJ1-1	NA	NA	TGTGCCAGCAGAGCTAAGCCGGGCCTGGGCACTGAAGCTTTCTTT	CASRAKPGLGTEAFF
TRBV20-1	TRBJ1-1	few	NA	TGCAGTGCTAGGCCGGACGGGAACACTGAAGCTTTCTTT	CSARPDGNTEAFF
TRBV27	TRBJ2-6	NA	NA	TGTGCCAGCAGTTTATCATTTTTCCGCTCTGGGGCCAACGTCCTGACTTTC	CASSLSFFRSGANVLTF
TRBV2	TRBJ2-4	NA	TRBD2	TGTGCCAGCAGCCAGGGACTAGCGGGAGTGGGCATTCAGTACTTC	CASSQGLAGVGIQYF
TRBV20-1	TRBJ2-3	NA	NA	TGCAGTGCTAGTGTGGGGGCCAGCACAGATACGCAGTATTTT	CSASVGASTDTQYF
TRBV12-3/TRBV12-4	TRBJ1-2	many	NA	TGTGCCAGCAGTTTTGGTGGTTTCGGGTATGGCTACACCTTC	CASSFGGFGYGYTF
TRBV20-1	TRBJ2-3	NA	NA	TGCAGTGCTAGCGGGTCGGGTCGGACAGATACGCAGTATTTT	CSASGSGRTDTQYF
TRBV5-1	TRBJ2-7	NA	NA	TGCGCCAGCAGCTTGGGAGGGGGGCCAAGCTCCTACGAGCAGTACTTC	CASSLGGGPSSYEQYF
TRBV10-1	TRBJ2-7	few	NA	TGCGCCACCAGCCCAATCTTCGGACAAGGGAGGTCCGAGCAGTACTTC	CATSPIFGQGRSEQYF
TRBV9	TRBJ2-5	few	NA	TGTGCCAGCAGCGCCCCCCCTCACGGCCCATGGGAGACCCAGTACTTC	CASSAPPHGPWETQYF
TRBV5-1	TRBJ1-2	few	TRBD1	TGCGCCAGCAGCTTGGTCTACAGGGGAGACGATGGCTACACCTTC	CASSLVYRGDDGYTF
TRBV20-1	TRBJ2-3	NA	TRBD2	TGCAGTGCGCCGACTAGCGGGGGGGCAGGTACGCAGTATTTT	CSAPTSGGAGTQYF
TRBV5-1	TRBJ2-3	few	TRBD2	TGCGCCAGTTCGACTAGCGGGACCAGTGGAGATACGCAGTATTTT	CASSTSGTSGDTQYF
TRBV6-2/TRBV6-3	TRBJ2-1	few	TRBD2	TGTGCCAGCAGAACAGATGCGGGACTAGCGGGGGGGATCTCCTACAATGAGCAGTTCTTC	CASRTDAGLAGGISYNEQFF
TRBV15	TRBJ1-6	few	TRBD1	TGTGCCACCAGCAGGGCGGCAGGGGGTTCACCCCTCCACTTT	CATSRAAGGSPLHF
TRBV29-1	TRBJ1-1	NA	NA	TGCAGCGTTGATGTACAGGGAACTGAAGCTTTCTTT	CSVDVQGTEAFF
TRBV27	TRBJ2-7	NA	NA	TGTGCCAGCAGTGTTACAGGGAAGAGCTCCTACGAGCAGTACTTC	CASSVTGKSSYEQYF
TRBV18	TRBJ2-1	NA	NA	TGTGCCAGCTCACTCTACCTAGGGAGGTACAATGAGCAGTTCTTC	CASSLYLGRYNEQFF
TRBV6-7	TRBJ2-7	few	NA	TGTGCCAGCAGTTCCAGGGGGGACTTATTCTACGAGCAGTACTTC	CASSSRGDLFYEQYF
TRBV12-3/TRBV12-4	TRBJ2-1	NA	NA	TGTGCCAGCAGCCCCACTCCCGGACTTGGGATCGAGTTCTTC	CASSPTPGLGIEFF
TRBV5-1	TRBJ2-7	NA	TRBD2	TGCGCCAGCAGCTTGGCCAGACTAGCGGACTTCTACGAGCAGTACTTC	CASSLARLADFYEQYF
TRBV12-3/TRBV12-4	TRBJ2-2	few	NA	TGTGCCAGCATCTACTGGGGGGTAAACACCGGGGAGCTGTTTTTT	CASIYWGVNTGELFF
TRBV11-2	TRBJ2-3	NA	NA	TGTGCCAGCAGCTTAGGGGCCCGATCGGGCACAGATACGCAGTATTTT	CASSLGARSGTDTQYF
TRBV27	TRBJ2-2	few	TRBD2	TGTGCCAGCATTAGCGGGGGGCTGAACACCGGGGAGCTGTTTTTT	CASISGGLNTGELFF
TRBV20-1	TRBJ1-1	few	NA	TGCAGTGCTAGCAGGCAGACGAATATAGGGGCTTTCTTT	CSASRQTNIGAFF
TRBV30	TRBJ2-7	NA	NA	TGTGCCTGGCGGGCGTTGGGAGAGCAGTACTTC	CAWRALGEQYF
TRBV12-3/TRBV12-4	TRBJ2-3	many	NA	TGTGCCAGCAGTATCCAGTATACGCAGTATTTT	CASSIQYTQYF
TRBV20-1	TRBJ2-5	NA	TRBD2	TGCAGTGCCCTCGGGGCGGGAGTAGAGACCCAGTACTTC	CSALGAGVETQYF
TRBV12-3/TRBV12-4	TRBJ1-1	few	NA	TGTGCCAGCAGTTCCTACATAGGTGAAGCTTTCTTT	CASSSYIGEAFF
TRBV30	TRBJ1-1	NA	TRBD1	TGTGCCTGGACCCGGGACAGGGGGCGTGAAGCTTTCTTT	CAWTRDRGREAFF
TRBV10-3	TRBJ2-1	NA	TRBD2	TGTGCCATCACCGGACTAGCGGCGGGTGAGCAGTTCTTC	CAITGLAAGEQFF
TRBV6-5	TRBJ1-2	few	NA	TGTGCCAGCAGTTACGGGGGAGTTTATTATGGCTACACCTTC	CASSYGGVYYGYTF
TRBV7-2	TRBJ1-5	few	NA	TGTGCCAGCAGCTCCTACGGGCAGCCCCAGCATTTT	CASSSYGQPQHF
TRBV9	TRBJ2-1	few	TRBD2	TGTGCCAGCAGCGTAGCTATCTCCCCCGGACTAGCGGGAGACAATGAGCAGTTCTTC	CASSVAISPGLAGDNEQFF
TRBV19	TRBJ1-1	NA	NA	TGTGCCAGTAGTATGGTGGTGGACACTGAAGCTTTCTTT	CASSMVVDTEAFF
TRBV7-8	TRBJ1-4	many	TRBD1	TGTGCCAGCAGATCGACAGGGGGCCTCACTAATGAAAAACTGTTTTTT	CASRSTGGLTNEKLFF
TRBV20-1	TRBJ2-1	few	NA	TGCAGTGGTCCGCCGGGACTGAGCTACAATGAGCAGTTCTTC	CSGPPGLSYNEQFF
TRBV12-3/TRBV12-4	TRBJ2-5	many	NA	TGTGCCAGCAGTATGCGAGAGACCCAGTACTTC	CASSMRETQYF
TRBV15	TRBJ2-1	NA	TRBD2	TGTGCCACCGGAGTCGGCGGCGGGGGGGGCGGGAATGAGCAGTTCTTC	CATGVGGGGGGNEQFF
TRBV10-1	TRBJ2-7	NA	TRBD1	TGCGCCAGCAGTGAGACACAGGGGGTTAAAACCTACGAGCAGTACTTC	CASSETQGVKTYEQYF
TRBV12-3/TRBV12-4	TRBJ2-3	few	TRBD2	TGTGCCAGCAGTTTATTCGGGGGGGCCCTCACAGATACGCAGTATTTT	CASSLFGGALTDTQYF
TRBV12-5	TRBJ1-1	NA	NA	TGTGCTAGCGGGGGACTGCGGACTGAAGCTTTCTTT	CASGGLRTEAFF
TRBV6-1	TRBJ2-7	few	TRBD1	TGTGCCAGCAGTGAAGCCGGGACAGGGGGCTACGAGCAGTACTTC	CASSEAGTGGYEQYF
TRBV5-1	TRBJ2-3	few	NA	TGCGCCAGCAGGGGTAGCGAGACAGATACGCAGTATTTT	CASRGSETDTQYF
TRBV29-1	TRBJ2-7	NA	TRBD2	TGCAGCGTTGAGCTAGCGGGAGGAGGCGAGCAGTACTTC	CSVELAGGGEQYF
TRBV7-2	TRBJ1-2	NA	NA	TGTGCCAGCAGCCAAAACTCAGGATTCCCTAACTATGGCTACACCTTC	CASSQNSGFPNYGYTF
TRBV6-5	TRBJ2-5	few	TRBD2	TGTGCCAGCAGTCACCTCGCGGGGGGCCAAGAGACCCAGTACTTC	CASSHLAGGQETQYF
TRBV5-1	TRBJ2-5	NA	NA	TGCGCCAGCAGCTTGATGGGGACCAGGTCAGAGACCCAGTACTTC	CASSLMGTRSETQYF
TRBV29-1	TRBJ2-3	NA	NA	TGCAGCGCTTACCAAGCAGATACGCAGTATTTT	CSAYQADTQYF
TRBV5-1	TRBJ1-1	NA	NA	TGCGCCAGCAGCTTGGTGAAGGGTGAAGCTTTCTTT	CASSLVKGEAFF